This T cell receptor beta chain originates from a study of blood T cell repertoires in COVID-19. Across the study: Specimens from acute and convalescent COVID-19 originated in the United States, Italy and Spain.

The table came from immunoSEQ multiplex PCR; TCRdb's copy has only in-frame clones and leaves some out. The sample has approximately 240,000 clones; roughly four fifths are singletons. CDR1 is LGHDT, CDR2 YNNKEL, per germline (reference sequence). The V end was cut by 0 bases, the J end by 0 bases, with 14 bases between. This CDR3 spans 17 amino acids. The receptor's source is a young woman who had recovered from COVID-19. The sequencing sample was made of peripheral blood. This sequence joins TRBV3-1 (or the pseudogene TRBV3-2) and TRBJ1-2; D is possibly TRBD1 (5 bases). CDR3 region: CASSQDWGELTNYGYTF. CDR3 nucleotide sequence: TGTGCCAGCAGCCAAGATTGGGGGGAGCTCACTAACTATGGCTACACCTTC.